The 12 T cell receptor beta chains below all came from one sample that was sequenced in a study of cytomegalovirus exposure and HLA in healthy donors. PCR primers comprised 60 Vbeta and 13 Jbeta primers. The table came from immunoSEQ multiplex PCR; TCRdb's copy has only in-frame clones and leaves some out. The sample holds approximately 91,000 clones, 55% to 65% seen once. The sample was PBMCs. These receptors were obtained from a human donor in good health.

The table lists this clone with a few counts. The V gene is TRBV5-1, the J gene TRBJ2-5; 8 bases are a match to TRBD2. Germline CDR1 and CDR2: SGHRS and YFSETQ. The CDR3 loop spans 17 amino acids. The J segment lost 1 base and the V segment lost 7 bases, leaving 15 bases of the junction unmatched. CDR3 nucleotides: TGCGCCAGCCCACATACCGAAAAGCGGGAGCCCCAAGAGACCCAGTACTTC. Translation: CASPHTEKREPQETQYF.

The V gene is TRBV7-3, the J gene TRBJ2-3; no definite D call. CDR3 length: 14 residues. V was shortened by 3 bases and J by 4 bases, with 11 bases between the two germline ends. Germline CDR1 reads SGHTA; CDR2 reads FQGTGA. The CDR3: CASSFELPPDTQYF. In nucleotides, the CDR3 is TGTGCCAGCAGCTTTGAACTACCCCCAGATACGCAGTATTTT.

The rearrangement links TRBV4-3 to TRBJ2-2, with TRBD1 as a possible D gene (5 bases). The CDR3 is 16 amino acids. Germline CDR1 reads LGHNA; CDR2 reads YSLEER. V shed 1 base and J shed 0 bases, with 9 bases lying between them. The CDR3 reads CASSQGQLANTGELFF. The CDR3 DNA follows: TGCGCCAGCAGCCAAGGACAGCTCGCGAACACCGGGGAGCTGTTTTTT.

This clone was counted once. This chain links TRBV11-3 with TRBJ1-1, with 8 nucleotides matching TRBD1. This CDR3 region has 14 residues. Germline CDR1 and CDR2: SGHNT and YENEEA. Losses at the gene ends were 1 base for V and 4 bases for J; bases not matched to a gene: 2. The CDR3 DNA follows: TGTGCCAGCAGCTTAGTAACAGGGGGCACTGAAGCTTTCTTT. Its protein product is CASSLVTGGTEAFF.

The CDR3 spells CASSLGGGTANYGYTF. CDR3 DNA sequence: TGTGCCAGCAGCTTGGGCGGCGGGACAGCTAACTATGGCTACACCTTC. The chain uses TRBV5-4 and TRBJ1-2; 7 nucleotides align to TRBD1. J lost 0 bases, V lost 0 bases, and 5 bases had no gene match. Germline values: CDR1 SGHNT, CDR2 YYREEE (reference sequence). The CDR3 spans 16 residues.

This clone has more than one count but fewer than ten. The chain links TRBV10-1 to TRBJ1-6; 7 bases agree with TRBD1. The CDR3 length is 16 residues. CDR1 and CDR2 (germline): WNHNN, SYGVQD (reference sequence). Trimming at V came to 2 bases and at J to 3 bases, leaving 4 bases not matched to a gene. For the CDR3, the DNA is TGCGCCAGCAGTGAGGACAGGGCTTACTATAATTCACCCCTCCACTTT. Translated, it gives CASSEDRAYYNSPLHF.

This clone was seen more than once but under ten times. The rearrangement joins TRBV5-1 to TRBJ1-5; no definite D call. This CDR3 region has 14 residues. Germline V lookup: CDR1 SGHRS, CDR2 YFSETQ. Trimming pared 3 bases from V and 2 bases from J, leaving 9 bases between. CDR3 coding DNA: TGCGCCAGCAGCTCGGACGGGGGCAATCAGCCCCAGCATTTT. The encoded protein is CASSSDGGNQPQHF.

The chain employs TRBV18 and TRBJ1-1, with D perhaps TRBD1 (6 bases). The germline gives CDR1 KGHSH, CDR2 LQKENI. The CDR3 totals 16 residues. V shed 4 bases and J shed 1 base, with 16 bases lying between them. The CDR3 loop is CASSRAHGGPNTEAFF. CDR3 coding DNA: TGTGCCAGCTCACGGGCCCACGGGGGGCCGAACACTGAAGCTTTCTTT.

In its sample, this clone was seen once. The CDR3 loop is CASSSGGLTYEQYF. The CDR3 nucleotides read TGTGCCAGCAGCTCCGGGGGGCTAACCTACGAGCAGTACTTC. This chain joins TRBV7-9 and TRBJ2-7; D might be TRBD2 (7 bases). The CDR3 loop spans 14 amino acids. Trimming removed 4 bases from V and 2 bases from J, with 12 bases in between. Germline CDR1 SEHNR, CDR2 FQNEAQ (reference sequence).

The chain employs TRBV9 and TRBJ2-7, with unresolved D. The germline V gene has CDR1 SGDLS and CDR2 YYNGEE. V was cut by 1 base and J by 7 bases, with 12 bases left in between. CDR3 length: 13 residues. The CDR3 nucleotides are TGTGCCAGCAGCGTATTCCCGTCGAGTGAGCAGTACTTC. Its protein product is CASSVFPSSEQYF.

The CDR3 protein is CASSDYDRAGANVLTF. The CDR3, as DNA: TGCGCCAGCAGTGACTACGACAGGGCTGGGGCCAACGTCCTGACTTTC. The rearrangement links TRBV10-2 to TRBJ2-6; 7 positions match TRBD1. V trimming: 3 bases; J trimming: 2 bases; junction bases outside the gene matches: 4. Looked up from germline, CDR1 is WSHSY and CDR2 is SAAADI. The CDR3 extends over 16 amino acids.

The chain combines TRBV11-3 with TRBJ1-1; D is unclear. Germline lookup yields CDR1 SGHNT and CDR2 YENEEA. V was trimmed by 0 bases and J by 1 base, leaving 3 bases between them. The CDR3 sequence is 13 residues long. CDR3 sequence: CASSLDQNTEAFF. For the CDR3, the DNA is TGTGCCAGCAGCTTAGATCAGAACACTGAAGCTTTCTTT.